This TCR beta chain comes out of a study of cytomegalovirus exposure and HLA in healthy donors. Study-level background: Of all 400 or so donors who were genotyped, roughly 81% belonged to the Caucasian-associated ancestry cluster.

With 60 Vbeta and 13 Jbeta primers, the PCR was carried out. Generated by immunoSEQ multiplex PCR, the TCRdb table keeps only in-frame clones and is missing some. The repertoire holds approximately 88,000 clones, with roughly three quarters as singletons. With V trimmed by 5 bases and J by 4 bases, 14 bases remained unmatched. The CDR3 has 18 residues. The germline gives CDR1 SQVTM, CDR2 ANQGSEA. Specimen: PBMCs. This receptor was taken from a man aged 30 to 39 in good health and CMV-seronegative. The V call is TRBV29-1, the J call TRBJ2-6; 10 bases match TRBD1. The CDR3 DNA is TGCAGCGTTCTGAAGGGAGGACAGGGGGAGGCGGGGGCCAACGTCCTGACTTTC. It yields the protein CSVLKGGQGEAGANVLTF.